This T cell receptor (beta chain) derives from a study of blood T cell repertoires in COVID-19. The wider study: Samples of COVID-19 (acute and convalescent) were obtained from the United States, Italy and Spain.

V lost 5 bases, J lost 1 base, and 14 bases lay in between. Germline V CDR1 and CDR2: SGHVS, FQNEAQ. This CDR3 is built from 15 residues. Per the authors' pipeline: Nucleated cell number was recorded as an estimate derived from reference gene primer amplification. Sequencing was performed with immunoSEQ multiplex PCR; in TCRdb, only in-frame clones are kept and a portion is missing. V and J calls and clone size are those listed in that table; D and trimming were worked out from the DNA. The sample includes hundreds of thousands of clones, roughly 83% of them seen just once. What was sequenced was peripheral blood. This chain connects TRBV7-8 to TRBJ1-1; D not resolved. The TCR originated in an elderly man with acute or convalescent COVID-19. CDR3 loop: CASSPHRVGNTEAFF. CDR3 coding DNA: TGTGCCAGCAGCCCCCACCGGGTAGGGAACACTGAAGCTTTCTTT.